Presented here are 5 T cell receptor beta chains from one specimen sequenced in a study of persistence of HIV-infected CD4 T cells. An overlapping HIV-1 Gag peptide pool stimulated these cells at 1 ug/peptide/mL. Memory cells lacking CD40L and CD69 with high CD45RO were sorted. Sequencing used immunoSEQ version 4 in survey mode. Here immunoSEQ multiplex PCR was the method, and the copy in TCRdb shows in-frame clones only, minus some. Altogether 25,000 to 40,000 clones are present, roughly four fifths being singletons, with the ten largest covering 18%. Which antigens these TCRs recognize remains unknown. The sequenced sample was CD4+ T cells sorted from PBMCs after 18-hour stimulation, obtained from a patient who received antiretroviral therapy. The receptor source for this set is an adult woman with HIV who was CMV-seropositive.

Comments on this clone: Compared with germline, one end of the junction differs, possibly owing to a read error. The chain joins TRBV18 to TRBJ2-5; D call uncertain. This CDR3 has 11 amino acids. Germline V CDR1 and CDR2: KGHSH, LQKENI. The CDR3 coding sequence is TGTGCCAGCTCGCCACAAGAGACCCAGTACTTC. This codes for CASSPQETQYF.

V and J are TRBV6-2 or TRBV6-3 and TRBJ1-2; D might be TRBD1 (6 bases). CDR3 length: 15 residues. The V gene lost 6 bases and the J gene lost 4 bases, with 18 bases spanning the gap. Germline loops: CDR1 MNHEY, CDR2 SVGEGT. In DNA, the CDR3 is TGTGCCAGCAGCTCGCTCCATACAGGGACCTATGGCTACACCTTC. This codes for CASSSLHTGTYGYTF.

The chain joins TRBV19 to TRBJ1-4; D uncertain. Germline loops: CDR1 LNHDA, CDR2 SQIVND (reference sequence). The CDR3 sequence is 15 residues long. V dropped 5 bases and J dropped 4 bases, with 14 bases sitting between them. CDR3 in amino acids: CASSGRAGGNEKLFF. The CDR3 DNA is TGTGCCAGTAGTGGGAGAGCCGGAGGTAATGAAAAACTGTTTTTT.

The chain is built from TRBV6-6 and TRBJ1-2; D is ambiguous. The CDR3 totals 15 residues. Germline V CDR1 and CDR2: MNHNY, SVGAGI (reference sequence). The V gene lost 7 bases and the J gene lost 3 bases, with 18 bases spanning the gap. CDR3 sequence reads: CASILMDARHYGYTF. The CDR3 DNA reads TGTGCCAGCATCTTAATGGACGCAAGACACTATGGCTACACCTTC.

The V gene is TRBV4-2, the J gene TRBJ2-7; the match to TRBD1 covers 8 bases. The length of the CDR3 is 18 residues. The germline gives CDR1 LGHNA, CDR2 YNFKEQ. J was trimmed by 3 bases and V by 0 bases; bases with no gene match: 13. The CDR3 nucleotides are TGTGCCAGCAGCCAAGAGGAGAGATGGACAGGGAAGGGCTACGAGCAGTACTTC. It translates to CASSQEERWTGKGYEQYF.